This T cell receptor (beta chain) derives from a study of blood T cell repertoires in COVID-19. Turning to the study itself: The United States, Italy and Spain were the sources of the acute and convalescent COVID-19 samples. The cDNA or gDNA used as material had been derived from T cells, B-cell-depleted T cells, or PBMCs.

CDR1 is SGHVS and CDR2 is FQNEAQ in the germline V gene. V shed 4 bases and J shed 3 bases, with 13 bases lying between them. The CDR3 has 15 residues. Patients at the Seattle site were enrolled during active infection and followed longitudinally. The protocol was immunoSEQ multiplex PCR, while the TCRdb copy is restricted to in-frame clones and leaves out a portion. The data show 200,000 to 250,000 clones, over 80% seen once. The chain couples TRBV7-8 to TRBJ1-5, with a possible D match to TRBD1 (5 bases). The sequenced sample was peripheral blood. The receptor was derived from a man in his thirties or forties with COVID-19, enrolled during active disease. CDR3 amino acids: CASSSVPDNNQPQHF. DNA for the CDR3: TGTGCCAGCAGCTCGGTCCCGGACAACAATCAGCCCCAGCATTTT.